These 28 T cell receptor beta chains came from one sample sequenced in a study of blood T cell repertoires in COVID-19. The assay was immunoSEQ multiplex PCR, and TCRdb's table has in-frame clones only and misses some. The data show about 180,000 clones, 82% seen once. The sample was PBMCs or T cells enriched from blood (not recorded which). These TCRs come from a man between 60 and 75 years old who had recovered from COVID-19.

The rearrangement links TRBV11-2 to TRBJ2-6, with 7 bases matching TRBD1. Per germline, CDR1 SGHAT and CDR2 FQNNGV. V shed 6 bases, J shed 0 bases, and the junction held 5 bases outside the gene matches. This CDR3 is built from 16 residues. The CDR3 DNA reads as TGTGCCAGCAGACGACCAGGGGGCTCTGGGGCCAACGTCCTGACTTTC. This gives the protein CASRRPGGSGANVLTF. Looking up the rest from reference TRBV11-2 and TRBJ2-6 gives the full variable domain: EAGVAQSPRYKIIEKRQSVAFWCNPISGHATLYWYQQILGQGPKLLIQFQNNGVVDDSQLPKDRFSAERLKGVDSTLKIQPAKLEDSAVYLCASRRPGGSGANVLTFGAGSRLTVL.

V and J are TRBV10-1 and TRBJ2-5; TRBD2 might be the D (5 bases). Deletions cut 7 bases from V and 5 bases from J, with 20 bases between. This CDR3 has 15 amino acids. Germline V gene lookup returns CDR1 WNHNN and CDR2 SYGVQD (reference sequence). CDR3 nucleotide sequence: TGCGCCAGCATCAAGGGAGCCCAGGAGTGGGAGACCCAGTACTTC. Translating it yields CASIKGAQEWETQYF.

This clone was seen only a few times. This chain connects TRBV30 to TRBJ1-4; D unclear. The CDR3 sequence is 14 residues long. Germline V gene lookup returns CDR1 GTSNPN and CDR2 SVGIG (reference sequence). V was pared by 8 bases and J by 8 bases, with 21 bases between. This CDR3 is CAAWSKVPWEKLFF. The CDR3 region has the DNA TGTGCCGCCTGGAGTAAGGTACCTTGGGAAAAACTGTTTTTT. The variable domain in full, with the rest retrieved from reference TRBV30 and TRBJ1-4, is SQTIHQWPATLVQPVGSPLSLECTVEGTSNPNLYWYRQAAGRGLQLLFYSVGIGQISSEVPQNLSASRPQDRQFILSSKKLLLSDSGFYLCAAWSKVPWEKLFFGSGTQLSVL.

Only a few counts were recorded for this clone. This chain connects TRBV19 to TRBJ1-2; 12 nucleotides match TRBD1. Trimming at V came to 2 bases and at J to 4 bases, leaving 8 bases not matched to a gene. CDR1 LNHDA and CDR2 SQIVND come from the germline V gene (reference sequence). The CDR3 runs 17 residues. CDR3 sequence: CASSINTPGQGAYGYTF. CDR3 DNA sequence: TGTGCCAGTAGTATAAACACCCCGGGACAGGGGGCCTATGGCTACACCTTC.

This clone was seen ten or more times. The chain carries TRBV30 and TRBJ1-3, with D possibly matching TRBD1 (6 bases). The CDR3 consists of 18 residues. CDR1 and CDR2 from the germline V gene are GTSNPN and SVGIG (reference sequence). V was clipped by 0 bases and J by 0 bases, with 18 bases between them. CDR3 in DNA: TGTGCCTGGAGTGTACCTCCGTTTACAGGGCTCTCTGGAAACACCATATATTTT. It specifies CAWSVPPFTGLSGNTIYF.

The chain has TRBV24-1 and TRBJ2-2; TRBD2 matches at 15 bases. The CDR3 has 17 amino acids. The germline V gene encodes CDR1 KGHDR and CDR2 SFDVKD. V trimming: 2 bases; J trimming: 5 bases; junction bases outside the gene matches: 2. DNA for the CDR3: TGTGCCACCAGTGATTCGGGACTAGCGGGAGGAACCGGGGAGCTGTTTTTT. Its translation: CATSDSGLAGGTGELFF.

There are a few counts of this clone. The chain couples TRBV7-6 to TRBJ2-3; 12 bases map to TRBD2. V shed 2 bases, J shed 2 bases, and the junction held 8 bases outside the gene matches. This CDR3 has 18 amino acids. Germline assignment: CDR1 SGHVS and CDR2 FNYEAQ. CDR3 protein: CASSLYPLAGGPTDTQYF. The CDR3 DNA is TGTGCCAGCAGCTTATACCCCCTAGCGGGAGGGCCCACAGATACGCAGTATTTT.

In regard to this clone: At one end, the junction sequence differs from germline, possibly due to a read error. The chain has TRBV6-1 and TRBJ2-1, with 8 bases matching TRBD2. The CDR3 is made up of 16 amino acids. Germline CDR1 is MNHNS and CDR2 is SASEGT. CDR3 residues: CASREESGSSYNEQFF. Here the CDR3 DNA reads TGTGCCAGCAGGGAAGAGAGCGGGAGCTCCTACAATGAGCAGTTCTTC.

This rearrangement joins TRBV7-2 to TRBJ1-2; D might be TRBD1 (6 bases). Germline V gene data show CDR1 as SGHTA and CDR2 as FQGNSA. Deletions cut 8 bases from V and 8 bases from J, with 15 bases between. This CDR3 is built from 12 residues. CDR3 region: CASGTGWQGYTF. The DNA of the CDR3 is TGTGCCAGCGGAACAGGGTGGCAGGGCTACACCTTC. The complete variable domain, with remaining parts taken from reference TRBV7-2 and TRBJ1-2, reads GAGVSQSPSNKVTEKGKDVELRCDPISGHTALYWYRQSLGQGLEFLIYFQGNSAPDKSGLPSDRFSAERTGGSVSTLTIQRTQQEDSAVYLCASGTGWQGYTFGSGTRLTVV.

CDR3 residues: CASSQTGFHSPLHF. In nucleotides, the CDR3 is TGTGCCAGCAGCCAAACAGGGTTCCATTCACCCCTCCACTTT. This rearrangement joins TRBV3-1 (or the pseudogene TRBV3-2) to TRBJ1-6, with D perhaps matching TRBD1 (6 bases). CDR1 LGHDT and CDR2 YNNKEL come from the germline V gene (reference sequence). Trimming removed 2 bases from V and 8 bases from J, with 10 bases in between. The CDR3 consists of 14 residues.

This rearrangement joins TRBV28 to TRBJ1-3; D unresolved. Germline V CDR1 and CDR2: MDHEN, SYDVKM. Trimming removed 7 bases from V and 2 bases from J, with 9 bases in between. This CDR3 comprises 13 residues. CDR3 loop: CASTLDTGNTIYF. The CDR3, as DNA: TGTGCCAGCACCCTCGACACTGGAAACACCATATATTTT.

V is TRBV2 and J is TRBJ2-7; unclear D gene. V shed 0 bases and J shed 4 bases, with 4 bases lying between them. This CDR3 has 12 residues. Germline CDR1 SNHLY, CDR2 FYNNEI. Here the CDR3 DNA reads TGTGCCAGCAGTGAAGCTAGATACGAGCAGTACTTC. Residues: CASSEARYEQYF.

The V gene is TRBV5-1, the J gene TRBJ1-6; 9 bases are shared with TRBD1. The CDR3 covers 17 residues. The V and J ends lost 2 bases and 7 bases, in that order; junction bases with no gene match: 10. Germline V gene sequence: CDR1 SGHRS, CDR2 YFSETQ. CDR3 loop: CASSLRQPGQGNSPLHF. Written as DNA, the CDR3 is TGCGCCAGCAGCTTACGGCAACCGGGACAGGGAAATTCACCCCTCCACTTT.

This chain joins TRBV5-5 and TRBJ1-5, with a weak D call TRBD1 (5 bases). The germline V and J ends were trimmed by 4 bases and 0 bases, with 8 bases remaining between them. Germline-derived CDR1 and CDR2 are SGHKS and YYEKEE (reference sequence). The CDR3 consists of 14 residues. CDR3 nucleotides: TGTGCCAGCAGCGCAGGGTTTAGCAATCAGCCCCAGCATTTT. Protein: CASSAGFSNQPQHF.

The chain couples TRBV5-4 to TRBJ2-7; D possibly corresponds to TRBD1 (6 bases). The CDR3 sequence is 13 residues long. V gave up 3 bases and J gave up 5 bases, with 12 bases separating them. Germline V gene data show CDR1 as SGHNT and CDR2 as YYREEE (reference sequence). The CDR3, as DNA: TGTGCCAGCAGCTGGGGGCAGCGGCACGAGCAGTACTTC. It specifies CASSWGQRHEQYF.

CDR3 loop: CASSFRTGQRETQYF. CDR3 coding DNA: TGTGCCAGCAGCTTCCGGACAGGGCAGAGAGAGACCCAGTACTTC. The V gene is TRBV5-6, the J gene TRBJ2-5, with 8 positions matching TRBD1. Germline loops: CDR1 SGHDT, CDR2 YYEEEE. The CDR3 contains 15 residues. V lost 2 bases to trimming and J lost 4 bases; unmatched junction nucleotides: 7.

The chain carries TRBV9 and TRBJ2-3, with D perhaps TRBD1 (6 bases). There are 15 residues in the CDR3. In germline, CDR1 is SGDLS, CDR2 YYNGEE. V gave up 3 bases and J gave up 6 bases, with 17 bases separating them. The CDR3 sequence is CASSGLGKQGDTQYF. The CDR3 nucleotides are TGTGCCAGCAGCGGCCTGGGAAAGCAGGGGGATACGCAGTATTTT.

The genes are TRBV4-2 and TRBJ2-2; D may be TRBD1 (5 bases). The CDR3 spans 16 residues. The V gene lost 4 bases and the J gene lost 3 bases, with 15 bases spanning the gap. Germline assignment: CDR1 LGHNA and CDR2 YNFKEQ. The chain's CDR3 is CASSPLKDTYTGELFF. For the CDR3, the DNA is TGTGCCAGCAGCCCCCTAAAGGACACCTACACCGGGGAGCTGTTTTTT.

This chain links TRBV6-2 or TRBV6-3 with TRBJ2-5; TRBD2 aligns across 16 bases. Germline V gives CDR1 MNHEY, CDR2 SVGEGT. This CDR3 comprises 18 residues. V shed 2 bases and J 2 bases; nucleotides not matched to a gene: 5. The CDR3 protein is CASSYGTSGGALQETQYF. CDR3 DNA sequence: TGTGCCAGCAGTTACGGGACTAGCGGGGGGGCGCTTCAAGAGACCCAGTACTTC.

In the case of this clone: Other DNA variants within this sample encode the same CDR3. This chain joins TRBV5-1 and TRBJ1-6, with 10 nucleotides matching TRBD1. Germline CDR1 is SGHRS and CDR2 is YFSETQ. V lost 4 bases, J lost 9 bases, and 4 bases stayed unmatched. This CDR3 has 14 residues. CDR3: CASSLGQGGSPLHF. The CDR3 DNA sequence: TGCGCCAGCAGCCTTGGACAGGGGGGTTCACCCCTCCACTTT.

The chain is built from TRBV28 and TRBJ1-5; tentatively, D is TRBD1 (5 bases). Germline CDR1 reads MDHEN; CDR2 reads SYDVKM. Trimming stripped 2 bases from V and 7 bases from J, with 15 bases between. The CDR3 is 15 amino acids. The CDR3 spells CASSLRGGTGQPQHF. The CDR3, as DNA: TGTGCCAGCAGTTTAAGGGGCGGGACTGGGCAGCCCCAGCATTTT.

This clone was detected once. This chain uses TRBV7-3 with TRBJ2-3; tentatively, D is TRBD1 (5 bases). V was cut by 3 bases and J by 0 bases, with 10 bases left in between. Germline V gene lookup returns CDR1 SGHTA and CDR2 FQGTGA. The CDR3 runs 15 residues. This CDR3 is CASSFQGPSTDTQYF. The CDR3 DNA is TGTGCCAGCAGCTTTCAGGGCCCTAGCACAGATACGCAGTATTTT.

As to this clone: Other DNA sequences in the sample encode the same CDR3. Written as DNA, the CDR3 is TGTGCCAGCTCACCCGACACTAGTGACGAGCAGTACTTC. Its protein product is CASSPDTSDEQYF. The chain uses TRBV18 and TRBJ2-7; D is possibly TRBD2 (5 bases). The V gene's germline CDR1 is KGHSH and CDR2 LQKENI. The length of the CDR3 is 13 residues. V shed 3 bases and J shed 5 bases, with 11 bases lying between them. The full variable domain, its missing parts supplied by reference TRBV18 and TRBJ2-7, is NAGVMQNPRHLVRRRGQEARLRCSPMKGHSHVYWYRQLPEEGLKFMVYLQKENIIDESGMPKERFSAEFPKEGPSILRIQQVVRGDSAAYFCASSPDTSDEQYFGPGTRLTVT.

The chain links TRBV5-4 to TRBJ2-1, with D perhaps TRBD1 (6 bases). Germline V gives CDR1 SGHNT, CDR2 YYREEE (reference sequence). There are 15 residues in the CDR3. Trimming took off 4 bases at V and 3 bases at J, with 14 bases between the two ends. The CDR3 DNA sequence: TGTGCCAGCAGCGGAACACGACAGGTCTACAATGAGCAGTTCTTC. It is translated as CASSGTRQVYNEQFF.

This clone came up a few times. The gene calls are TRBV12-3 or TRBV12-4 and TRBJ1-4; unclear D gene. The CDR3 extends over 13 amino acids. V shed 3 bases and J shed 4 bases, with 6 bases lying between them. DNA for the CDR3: TGTGCCAGCAGTTTTCTAATTAATGAAAAACTGTTTTTT. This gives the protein CASSFLINEKLFF.

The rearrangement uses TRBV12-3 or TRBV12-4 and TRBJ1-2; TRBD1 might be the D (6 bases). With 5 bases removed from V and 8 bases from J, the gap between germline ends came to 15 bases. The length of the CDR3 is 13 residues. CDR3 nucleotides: TGTGCCAGCAGTCAACCGGGGGGCAGGGGCTACACCTTC. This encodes CASSQPGGRGYTF.

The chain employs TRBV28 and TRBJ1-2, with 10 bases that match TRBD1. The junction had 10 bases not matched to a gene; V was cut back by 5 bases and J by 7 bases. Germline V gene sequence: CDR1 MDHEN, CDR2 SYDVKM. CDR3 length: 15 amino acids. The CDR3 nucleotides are TGTGCCAGCAGTCGAGACAGGGGGCTAGGGTTTGGCTACACCTTC. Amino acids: CASSRDRGLGFGYTF.

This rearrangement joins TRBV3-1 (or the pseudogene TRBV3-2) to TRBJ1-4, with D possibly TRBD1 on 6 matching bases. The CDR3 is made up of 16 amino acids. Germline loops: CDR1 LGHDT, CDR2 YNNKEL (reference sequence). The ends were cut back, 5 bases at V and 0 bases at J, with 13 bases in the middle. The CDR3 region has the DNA TGTGCCAGCAGCAAAACAGGGTTTGCAACTAATGAAAAACTGTTTTTT. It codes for CASSKTGFATNEKLFF.